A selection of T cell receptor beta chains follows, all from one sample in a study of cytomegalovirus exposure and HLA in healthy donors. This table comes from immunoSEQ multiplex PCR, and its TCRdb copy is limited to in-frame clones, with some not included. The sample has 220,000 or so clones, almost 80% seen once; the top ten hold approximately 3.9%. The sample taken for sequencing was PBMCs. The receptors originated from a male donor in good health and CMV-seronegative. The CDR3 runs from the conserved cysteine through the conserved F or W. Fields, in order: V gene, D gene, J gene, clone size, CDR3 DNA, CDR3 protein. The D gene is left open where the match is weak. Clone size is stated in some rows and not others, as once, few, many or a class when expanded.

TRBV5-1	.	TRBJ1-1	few	TGCGCCAGCAGCTTGCTGGGGGGGAGGAACACTGAAGCTTTCTTT	CASSLLGGRNTEAFF
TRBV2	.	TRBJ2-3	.	TGTGCCAGCAGTGCCCTCGGAAGGGGGACGGCGGGAGAGAGTCCTAGCACAGATACGCAGTATTTT	CASSALGRGTAGESPSTDTQYF
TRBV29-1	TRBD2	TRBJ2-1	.	TGCAGCGTTGAAGCCCCGGGGAGCGGGAGTAGGACCTACAATGAGCAGTTCTTC	CSVEAPGSGSRTYNEQFF
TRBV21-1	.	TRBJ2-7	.	TGTGCCAGCAGCAACGGTATTCAAAAGGGACAGGGGGTCAGCTACGAGCAGTACTTC	CASSNGIQKGQGVSYEQYF
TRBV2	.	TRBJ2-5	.	TGTGCCAGCAAGGAGGGGGAGACCCAGTACTTC	CASKEGETQYF
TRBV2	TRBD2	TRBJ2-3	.	TGTGCCAGCAGCCAACTCGGACTAGCGGACACAGATACGCAGTATTTT	CASSQLGLADTDTQYF
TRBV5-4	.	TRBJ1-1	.	TGTGCCAGCAGATCAGGGTTGAACACTGAAGCTTTCTTT	CASRSGLNTEAFF
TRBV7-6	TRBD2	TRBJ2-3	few	TGTGCCAGCAGCTTAGTGGCGGGAGGGCGGGCAGATACGCAGTATTTT	CASSLVAGGRADTQYF
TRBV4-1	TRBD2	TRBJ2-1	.	TGCGCCAGCAGCCAGGTAGCGGGAGTTTACAATGAGCAGTTCTTC	CASSQVAGVYNEQFF
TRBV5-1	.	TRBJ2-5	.	TGCGCCAGCAGCGGGGACACTCGAGAGACCCAGTACTTC	CASSGDTRETQYF
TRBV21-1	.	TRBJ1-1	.	TGTGCCAGCAGCCTTCGGACAGGGGGCACTGAAGCTTTCTTT	CASSLRTGGTEAFF
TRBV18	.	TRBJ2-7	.	TGTGCCAGCTCACCAAGAGACACCTCCTACGAGCAGTACTTC	CASSPRDTSYEQYF
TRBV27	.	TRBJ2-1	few	TGTGCCAGCTGCCCTATCACGGGAGTAAGTTACAATGAGCAGTTCTTC	CASCPITGVSYNEQFF
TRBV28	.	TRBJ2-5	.	TGTGCCAGCAGTCTGTTAGAGACCCAGTACTTC	CASSLLETQYF